The present entry profiles one T cell receptor beta chain with its context. The record originates from a study of shared clonotypes between healthy human individuals. The method was immunoSEQ multiplex PCR; TCRdb's version includes in-frame clones alone and lacks a portion of them. Among fewer than 1 million clones listed, about 96% were seen once. It was CD45RO-negative cells, positively selected for CCR7, that made up naive CD8 cells, with terminally differentiated effector memory CD45RA+ cells excluded. In germline, CDR1 is LGHNA, CDR2 YSLEER. The CDR3 loop spans 17 amino acids. J lost 5 bases, V lost 0 bases, and 11 bases had no gene match.

The chain uses TRBV4-3 and TRBJ1-2; 8 bases are a match to TRBD1. This TCR derives from a man aged 30-40 years in good health. Sequenced material: naive CD8+ T cells sorted from blood. CDR3: CASSQDRDRTITYGYTF. Here the CDR3 DNA reads TGCGCCAGCAGCCAAGATCGGGACAGGACGATTACATATGGCTACACCTTC.